What follows describes a single T cell receptor (beta chain). Its specificity is not known. This sample was taken from a study of T-cell memory formation after mild COVID-19. On the study more broadly: The two donors had largely donor-specific TCR clusters.

Constant-segment-primed 5'RACE gave TCR alpha and TCR beta cDNA libraries with sample barcodes and UMIs. One entry per CDR3 protein, called by TCRdb with MiXCR from the 5' RACE reads. Found here are more than 450,000 distinct CDR3 sequences, under 20% of them singletons; the top ten hold around 12%. Points from the study as a whole: A second wave expanding day 15 to 37 was CD4+-biased; contracting clones were balanced. Pre-infection memory harbored some responding clones, suggesting cross-reactive memory joined.

CDR1 and CDR2 from the germline V gene are MGHRA and YSYEKL. The V end lost 5 bases, the J end lost 4 bases, and 33 bases lay between the germline ends. The CDR3 totals 20 residues. The V and J genes are TRBV4-1 and TRBJ2-7; the D call may be TRBD1 or TRBD2 (5 bases each). What was sequenced was PBMCs or a T cell subset sorted from them (not recorded which). The TCR sequence derives from an adult woman who had mild COVID-19 (a few samples of this study predate the infection). Cell type and time point are not known. The CDR3 is CASSKRVIMGVTAPAYEQYF. The DNA of the CDR3 is TGCGCCAGCAGCAAAAGGGTTATTATGGGGGTTACGGCGCCTGCTTACGAGCAGTACTTC.